The T cell receptor beta chain under discussion was sequenced for a study of T cells in Graves' hyperthyroidism and ophthalmopathy. About the research overall: It was at initial diagnosis, before any treatment, that peripheral blood was collected.

TCR beta CDR3 regions were amplified from RNA. Primed by the HTBI set, a first-round RT-PCR was run on the TCR CDR3. TCRdb passed the multiplex PCR reads through MiXCR, listing each CDR3 protein once. Seen here are about 590,000 distinct CDR3 sequences, 15% to 19% observed once, and the top ten hold approximately 7.4%. Per germline, CDR1 LNHNV and CDR2 YYDKDF (reference sequence). This CDR3 has 16 amino acids. V shed 2 bases and J 4 bases; nucleotides not matched to a gene: 5. This clonotype was counted a few times. This rearrangement joins TRBV15 to TRBJ2-1; 10 bases line up with TRBD1. The TCR was taken from a woman aged 25 to 39 with Graves' hyperthyroidism. What was sequenced was blood. CDR3 nucleotide sequence: TGTGCCACCAGCAGATCAATGGACAGGGGGTACAATGAGCAGTTCTTC. This gives the protein CATSRSMDRGYNEQFF. Filled out from reference TRBV15 and TRBJ2-1, the complete variable domain reads DAMVIQNPRYQVTQFGKPVTLSCSQTLNHNVMYWYQQKSSQAPKLLFHYYDKDFNNEADTPDNFQSRRPNTSFCFLDIRSPGLGDTAMYLCATSRSMDRGYNEQFFGPGTRLTVL.